This T cell receptor beta chain was found in a study of technical replicates of blood from four donors. Some clones are missing from TCRdb's copy, which holds only in-frame ones; the method was immunoSEQ multiplex PCR. The sample yields over 55,000 clones, 91% seen once. Germline assignment: CDR1 SEHNR and CDR2 FQNEAQ (reference sequence). V was pared by 5 bases and J by 4 bases, with 12 bases between. The CDR3 has 13 amino acids. The TCR was taken from a human donor in good health. Some clones in this sample may be carry-over from other donors' samples. The sequenced material came from PBMCs. V is TRBV7-9 and J is TRBJ2-7; D remains unclear. CDR3 nucleotides: TGTGCCAGCAGCCTAACCGACAATTACGAGCAGTACTTC. It codes for CASSLTDNYEQYF.